These 19 T cell receptor beta chains originate from one sample sequenced in a study of CD8+ T cells in alopecia areata. Extracted RNA was reverse transcribed, and the resulting cDNA served as sequencing template. Using immunoSEQ multiplex PCR, the repertoire was profiled, and TCRdb retains in-frame clones only, with some absent. The sample lists 200,000 to 250,000 clones; about 50% were seen once. The treatment: oral pan-JAK inhibitor, 5-10 mg twice daily. This specimen was CD4+ T cells sorted from blood, taken at week 4, from a patient treated with tofacitinib. The receptors were gathered from a human donor with alopecia areata.

This chain joins TRBV5-1 and TRBJ2-1; no clear D gene. Trimming cost V 1 base and J 5 bases, with 10 bases left between them. The V gene's germline CDR1 is SGHRS and CDR2 YFSETQ. The CDR3 has 14 amino acids. Here the CDR3 DNA reads TGCGCCAGCAGCTTGTCACAGCTTCACAATGAGCAGTTCTTC. Translation: CASSLSQLHNEQFF.

This clone was picked up a small number of times. The J gene is TRBJ1-6, the V gene TRBV10-3; a possible D gene is TRBD1 (6 bases). This CDR3 is built from 14 residues. Deletions cut 5 bases from V and 9 bases from J, with 14 bases between. Germline CDR1 is ENHRY and CDR2 is SYGVKD. The CDR3 loop reads CAISQGTRASPLHF. The CDR3 nucleotides read TGTGCCATCAGTCAAGGGACAAGAGCTTCACCCCTCCACTTT.

This rearrangement joins TRBV29-1 to TRBJ1-2, with D perhaps matching TRBD1 (5 bases). The CDR3 runs 15 residues. Trimming left V 5 bases short and J 7 bases short, with 23 bases between. CDR1 is SQVTM and CDR2 is ANQGSEA in the germline V gene. Written as DNA, the CDR3 is TGCAGCGTTACCTACCGCCGGGCCCCGGGGGGTGGCTACACCTTC. Protein: CSVTYRRAPGGGYTF.

The V call is TRBV5-1, the J call TRBJ2-3; 9 bases fit TRBD2. Germline V CDR1 and CDR2: SGHRS, YFSETQ. V gave up 0 bases and J gave up 3 bases; unmatched junction bases: 5. This CDR3 is 16 amino acids long. The DNA of the CDR3 is TGCGCCAGCAGCTTGGTCGCTAGCGGGGTAACAGATACGCAGTATTTT. Translation: CASSLVASGVTDTQYF.

This chain joins TRBV5-1 and TRBJ2-7, with TRBD1 matching 7 bases. The germline gives CDR1 SGHRS, CDR2 YFSETQ. With 0 bases clipped from V and 5 bases from J, the junction kept 2 bases outside the gene matches. The CDR3 is 13 amino acids. CDR3 bases: TGCGCCAGCAGCTTGGAGGGGGCCGACGAGCAGTACTTC. Its translation: CASSLEGADEQYF.

This clone appeared a few times. This chain uses TRBV4-3 with TRBJ2-3, with TRBD1 as a possible D gene (5 bases). CDR1 and CDR2 (germline): LGHNA, YSLEER. The CDR3 spans 15 residues. The V and J ends lost 0 bases and 4 bases respectively, with 11 bases between them. Here the CDR3 DNA reads TGCGCCAGCAGCCAAGAACCAGGGATAGCAGATACGCAGTATTTT. This sequence encodes CASSQEPGIADTQYF.

The genes are TRBV4-3 and TRBJ1-1; D not resolved. CDR1 and CDR2 (germline): LGHNA, YSLEER. Trimming shortened V by 0 bases and J by 3 bases, and 8 bases separated the two germline ends. The CDR3 is 14 residues long. Here the CDR3 DNA reads TGCGCCAGCAGCCAAGATCTGGCTCACACTGAAGCTTTCTTT. Amino acids: CASSQDLAHTEAFF.

V and J are TRBV5-4 and TRBJ2-3, with TRBD1 identical over 9 bases. Germline lookup yields CDR1 SGHNT and CDR2 YYREEE (reference sequence). Unmatched junction bases numbered 8, after V lost 4 bases and J lost 2 bases. This CDR3 region has 16 residues. The CDR3 sequence: CASSQKRQGVTDTQYF. The CDR3 DNA sequence: TGTGCCAGCAGCCAAAAAAGACAGGGGGTCACAGATACGCAGTATTTT.

The rearrangement uses TRBV10-3 and TRBJ1-1; D is uncertain. The CDR3 spans 14 residues. Looked up from germline, CDR1 is ENHRY and CDR2 is SYGVKD. V dropped 4 bases and J dropped 0 bases, with 9 bases sitting between them. CDR3 residues: CAISVDTVNTEAFF. CDR3 DNA sequence: TGTGCCATCAGTGTCGACACAGTGAACACTGAAGCTTTCTTT.

V usage is TRBV5-1 and J usage is TRBJ2-5; no reliable D call. The CDR3 consists of 12 residues. Germline CDR1 is SGHRS and CDR2 is YFSETQ. V dropped 5 bases and J dropped 2 bases, with 7 bases sitting between them. The CDR3 sequence: CASRDVQETQYF. The DNA for the CDR3 is TGCGCCAGCAGGGACGTACAAGAGACCCAGTACTTC.

The gene calls are TRBV6-6 and TRBJ2-5; D gene uncertain. Germline CDR1 reads MNHNY; CDR2 reads SVGAGI (reference sequence). CDR3 size: 13 residues. Trimming shortened V by 2 bases and J by 3 bases, and 7 bases separated the two germline ends. The chain's CDR3 is CASSYPEEETQYF. The CDR3 coding sequence is TGTGCCAGCAGTTACCCCGAGGAAGAGACCCAGTACTTC.

The chain uses TRBV29-1 and TRBJ1-4; D call uncertain. The V gene lost 5 bases and the J gene lost 6 bases, with 10 bases spanning the gap. Per germline, CDR1 SQVTM and CDR2 ANQGSEA. The CDR3 covers 12 residues. CDR3 in DNA: TGCAGCGTTCTAACACTTGATGAAAAACTGTTTTTT. Amino acid sequence: CSVLTLDEKLFF.

As concerns this clone: This specimen includes other DNA sequences encoding the same CDR3. The CDR3 is CASSPPNTGELFF. The CDR3 DNA follows: TGTGCCAGCTCACCACCAAACACCGGGGAGCTGTTTTTT. V usage is TRBV18 and J usage is TRBJ2-2; D unresolved. Per the germline V gene, CDR1 is KGHSH and CDR2 is LQKENI. The CDR3 length is 13 residues. V shed 0 bases and J shed 2 bases, with 1 base lying between them.

The V call is TRBV7-2, the J call TRBJ1-1, with a possible D match to TRBD1 (6 bases). V was cut by 2 bases and J by 7 bases, with 17 bases left in between. This CDR3 has 15 amino acids. The germline CDR1 and CDR2 sequences are SGHTA and FQGNSA. This CDR3 is CASSLSTRGGNEAFF. The CDR3 DNA is TGTGCCAGCAGCTTATCTACCCGGGGGGGCAATGAAGCTTTCTTT.

This chain uses TRBV9 with TRBJ1-6; perhaps TRBD1 as D (5 bases). The CDR3 has 13 amino acids. V gave up 4 bases and J gave up 7 bases, with 9 bases separating them. CDR1 SGDLS and CDR2 YYNGEE come from the germline V gene. This CDR3 is CASSPWTNSPLHF. The CDR3 DNA follows: TGTGCCAGCAGCCCTTGGACAAATTCACCCCTCCACTTT.

The chain has TRBV30 and TRBJ1-5; D call uncertain. Trimming removed 0 bases at V and 7 bases at J, with 10 bases between. The CDR3 spans 13 residues. Germline lookup yields CDR1 GTSNPN and CDR2 SVGIG (reference sequence). The CDR3 region has the DNA TGTGCCTGGAGTGTATCCCTTGGGCAGCCCCAGCATTTT. Its translation is CAWSVSLGQPQHF.

There are a few counts of this clone. V and J are TRBV6-5 and TRBJ2-3; TRBD2 might be the D (5 bases). Germline V gives CDR1 MNHEY, CDR2 SVGAGI. This CDR3 has 15 residues. The germline V and J ends were trimmed by 6 bases and 1 base, with 14 bases remaining between them. The CDR3: CASSVTGERTDTQYF. DNA of the CDR3: TGTGCCAGCAGCGTAACCGGGGAGCGCACAGATACGCAGTATTTT.

The chain combines TRBV29-1 with TRBJ2-1; D is possibly TRBD2 (6 bases). V lost 7 bases, J lost 0 bases, and 16 bases lay in between. Looked up from germline, CDR1 is SQVTM and CDR2 is ANQGSEA. This CDR3 has 15 residues. This chain's CDR3 is CSGGAGQSSYNEQFF. The CDR3 bases are TGCAGCGGAGGAGCGGGCCAAAGCTCCTACAATGAGCAGTTCTTC.

This chain links TRBV30 with TRBJ1-5, with no clear D. The CDR3 is made up of 16 amino acids. From germline, CDR1 is GTSNPN and CDR2 SVGIG (reference sequence). V lost 1 base and J 2 bases, leaving 15 bases between the germline ends. CDR3 sequence (DNA): TGTGCCTGGAGTGGTAGCCAAGCAAGCGGCAATCAGCCCCAGCATTTT. Its translation is CAWSGSQASGNQPQHF.